This TCR beta chain was identified during a study of T cells in Graves' hyperthyroidism and ophthalmopathy. The CDR3 regions of TCR beta were amplified from RNA transcripts. First-round RT-PCR targeting the TCR CDR3 was performed with the HTBI primer set. TCRdb independently ran MiXCR on the multiplex PCR reads; one entry per CDR3 protein. The sample has about 420,000 distinct CDR3 sequences; roughly 13% are singletons. Per the germline V gene, CDR1 is LGHNA and CDR2 is YNFKEQ. V lost 3 bases, J lost 5 bases, and 7 bases stayed unmatched. The CDR3 runs 15 residues. This clonotype has a handful of counts.

This chain uses TRBV4-2 with TRBJ2-1; 7 nucleotides match TRBD2. Sequencing was done on a sample of blood. The sequence came from a woman between 18 and 29 years old with Graves' hyperthyroidism. CDR3 loop: CASSHDTGTNNEQFF. The CDR3 region has the DNA TGTGCCAGCAGCCATGATACCGGGACTAACAATGAGCAGTTCTTC.